The entry that follows covers one T cell receptor (beta chain) sequence. The sample belongs to a study of blood T cell repertoires in COVID-19. Overall study context: Collection of acute and convalescent COVID-19 samples took place in the United States, Italy and Spain. PBMCs, B-cell-depleted T cells, or T cells provided the cDNA or gDNA that made up the material.

Original processing notes: It was from reference gene primer amplification that nucleated cell counts were estimated. Clones were sequenced by immunoSEQ multiplex PCR, and TCRdb holds only the in-frame ones, with some missing. D and trimming come from the DNA, and the V and J calls and clone size come from that table. The profile shows about 74,000 clones, around 80% of them singletons. This CDR3 is built from 15 residues. CDR1 and CDR2 (germline): MGHRA, YSYEKL. The V and J ends lost 0 bases and 7 bases, in that order; junction bases with no gene match: 8. The rearrangement uses TRBV4-1 and TRBJ2-7; TRBD1 aligns across 8 bases. The sample was peripheral blood. The TCR originated in a human donor in a cohort sampled during active COVID-19. The CDR3 here is CASSQERTGRWEQYF. The CDR3 region has the DNA TGCGCCAGCAGCCAAGAACGGACAGGGAGATGGGAGCAGTACTTC.